Below, 29 T cell receptor beta chains from the same sample are listed, as sequenced in a study of T cell repertoires in cytomegalovirus infection (dated by TCRdb to between 2019 and 2020). Sequencing used an Illumina HiSeq 1500. TCRdb's own reprocessing of the public reads used fastp at Q25 and MiXCR and kept productive beta chains. Rows are unified per CDR3 protein, each entry keeping the most common DNA and genes. Within this sample are about 140,000 distinct CDR3 sequences, with roughly 6.5% of them counted one time only. Under 20% of the sample is in the top ten clones. The specimen was PBMCs. Receptors originate from a human donor in good health (CMV status not recorded). Some clones in this sample may be carry-over from other donors' samples.

This clonotype was counted ten times or more. The chain carries TRBV28 and TRBJ1-5; no definite D call. V lost 7 bases to trimming and J lost 4 bases, with 5 bases between them. Germline lookup yields CDR1 MDHEN and CDR2 SYDVKM. The CDR3 sequence is 11 residues long. CDR3 amino acids: CASNRNQPQHF. CDR3 sequence (DNA): TGTGCCAGCAACAGAAATCAGCCCCAGCATTTT.

There are a few counts of this clonotype. J is TRBJ1-5 and V is TRBV10-2; D is unresolved. CDR1 is WSHSY, CDR2 SAAADI, per germline. This CDR3 is 13 amino acids long. The ends were cut back, 0 bases at V and 7 bases at J, with 7 bases in the middle. CDR3 sequence reads: CASSESLEQPQHF. CDR3 DNA sequence: TGCGCCAGCAGTGAGTCGCTTGAACAGCCCCAGCATTTT.

This rearrangement joins TRBV28 to TRBJ2-1; possible D gene TRBD1, 5 bases. The CDR3 is 14 amino acids. V was cut by 4 bases and J by 6 bases, with 13 bases left in between. The germline V gene encodes CDR1 MDHEN and CDR2 SYDVKM. This CDR3 reads CASSSDLTANEQFF. CDR3 DNA: TGTGCCAGCAGTTCGGACCTGACAGCCAATGAGCAGTTCTTC.

This clonotype was recorded at least ten times. This rearrangement joins TRBV7-2 to TRBJ2-1, with TRBD2 identical over 8 bases. Germline CDR1 SGHTA, CDR2 FQGNSA. After removal of 4 bases from V and 9 bases from J, the junction contained 14 bases not matched to a gene. This CDR3 comprises 16 residues. The CDR3 spells CASSSSGGGPVFEQFF. The DNA for the CDR3 is TGTGCCAGCAGCTCCTCGGGGGGGGGGCCGGTTTTTGAGCAGTTCTTC.

This clonotype came up many times. This chain uses TRBV7-8 with TRBJ2-7; D remains unclear. CDR1 and CDR2 from the germline V gene are SGHVS and FQNEAQ. The CDR3 contains 14 residues. V was shortened by 1 base and J by 7 bases, with 14 bases between the two germline ends. The CDR3 region has the DNA TGTGCCAGCAGCTTAGGTACAGCCCTGGGGGAGCAGTACTTC. Protein sequence: CASSLGTALGEQYF.

This clonotype was counted ten times or more. This sequence joins TRBV15 and TRBJ2-3; 7 positions agree with TRBD1. V shed 6 bases and J 0 bases; nucleotides not matched to a gene: 6. The CDR3 contains 15 residues. Germline V CDR1 and CDR2: LNHNV, YYDKDF (reference sequence). The CDR3 loop reads CATRPGQSSTDTQYF. The CDR3 DNA follows: TGTGCCACCAGGCCGGGACAGTCTAGCACAGATACGCAGTATTTT.

This clonotype was counted between two and nine times. This sequence joins TRBV5-1 and TRBJ2-5; 7 nucleotides line up with TRBD1. The length of the CDR3 is 15 residues. Losses at the gene ends were 5 bases for V and 1 base for J; bases not matched to a gene: 8. The germline V gene has CDR1 SGHRS and CDR2 YFSETQ. CDR3 amino acids: CASRIRQGPQETQYF. The CDR3 coding sequence is TGCGCCAGCAGAATTCGACAGGGACCCCAAGAGACCCAGTACTTC.

This clonotype was counted ten times or more. The chain employs TRBV10-2 and TRBJ1-6; D ambiguous. Germline values: CDR1 WSHSY, CDR2 SAAADI. This CDR3 is built from 12 residues. V lost 7 bases and J lost 8, with 9 bases in between. The CDR3 sequence: CASTAGDSPLHF. The DNA for the CDR3 is TGCGCCAGCACCGCTGGGGATTCACCCCTCCACTTT.

This clonotype turned up a few times. The V call is TRBV9, the J call TRBJ2-3; D gene unclear. The CDR3 has 12 residues. Trimming shortened V by 2 bases and J by 1 base, and 2 bases separated the two germline ends. From germline, CDR1 is SGDLS and CDR2 YYNGEE. The CDR3 DNA follows: TGTGCCAGCAGCGTGGGCACAGATACGCAGTATTTT. It encodes CASSVGTDTQYF. Full variable domain (outside the CDR3, taken from reference TRBV9 and TRBJ2-3): DSGVTQTPKHLITATGQRVTLRCSPRSGDLSVYWYQQSLDQGLQFLIQYYNGEERAKGNILERFSAQQFPDLHSELNLSSLELGDSALYFCASSVGTDTQYFGPGTRLTVL.

The chain combines TRBV15 with TRBJ2-7; 7 bases are a match to TRBD1. After removal of 5 bases from V and 4 bases from J, the junction contained 8 bases not matched to a gene. This CDR3 is 14 amino acids long. Germline-derived CDR1 and CDR2 are LNHNV and YYDKDF (reference sequence). CDR3 bases: TGTGCCACCAGCTCCCTGGACAGGAATTACGAGCAGTACTTC. It translates to CATSSLDRNYEQYF.

The chain joins TRBV7-9 to TRBJ2-1, with 11 bases lining up with TRBD1. Germline V CDR1 and CDR2: SEHNR, FQNEAQ (reference sequence). Trimming at V came to 5 bases and at J to 2 bases, leaving 5 bases not matched to a gene. This CDR3 is 16 amino acids long. This CDR3 is CASSAQDRGPYNEQFF. In DNA form, the CDR3 reads TGTGCCAGCAGCGCCCAGGACAGGGGGCCCTACAATGAGCAGTTCTTC.

This clonotype appeared many times. The chain links TRBV7-9 to TRBJ1-2; no definite D call. The CDR3 spans 16 residues. The V end was cut by 3 bases, the J end by 0 bases, with 14 bases between. The germline V gene encodes CDR1 SEHNR and CDR2 FQNEAQ (reference sequence). The CDR3 region is CASSFSEESPNYGYTF. The CDR3 coding sequence is TGTGCCAGCAGCTTCTCCGAGGAGTCCCCTAACTATGGCTACACCTTC.

This clonotype was counted many times. The chain joins TRBV15 to TRBJ1-4; D is perhaps TRBD1 (5 bases). CDR1 is LNHNV, CDR2 YYDKDF, per germline (reference sequence). This CDR3 has 18 residues. Trimming left V 1 base short and J 2 bases short, with 17 bases between. CDR3 sequence reads: CATSRGAGRGRTNEKLFF. The CDR3 DNA follows: TGTGCCACCAGCAGAGGGGCCGGCCGGGGGAGGACTAATGAAAAACTGTTTTTT.

J is TRBJ2-1 and V is TRBV4-3, with 15 bases identical to TRBD2. J was trimmed by 7 bases and V by 3 bases; bases with no gene match: 1. The germline V gene encodes CDR1 LGHNA and CDR2 YSLEER. This CDR3 has 15 amino acids. In DNA, the CDR3 is TGCGCCAGCAGCCAGGGGACTAGCGGGGGGAATGAGCAGTTCTTC. Translation: CASSQGTSGGNEQFF.

This clonotype came up a few times. The chain combines TRBV20-1 with TRBJ1-6; TRBD1 aligns across 7 bases. V trimming: 3 bases; J trimming: 5 bases; junction bases outside the gene matches: 4. This CDR3 is 14 amino acids long. Germline CDR1 reads DFQATT; CDR2 reads SNEGSKA (reference sequence). CDR3 loop: CSAREGQNNSPLHF. CDR3 nucleotides: TGCAGTGCTAGGGAGGGACAGAATAATTCACCCCTCCACTTT.

This clonotype has at least ten counts. The J gene is TRBJ2-1, the V gene TRBV2; 10 nucleotides match TRBD2. V lost 4 bases to trimming and J lost 8 bases; unmatched junction nucleotides: 11. The CDR3 has 16 residues. Germline V lookup: CDR1 SNHLY, CDR2 FYNNEI. This CDR3 reads CASSVPAGGPGDEQFF. The CDR3 DNA is TGTGCCAGCAGTGTTCCAGCGGGGGGGCCTGGGGATGAGCAGTTCTTC. Full variable domain (remainder filled in from reference TRBV2 and TRBJ2-1): EPEVTQTPSHQVTQMGQEVILRCVPISNHLYFYWYRQILGQKVEFLVSFYNNEISEKSEIFDDQFSVERPDGSNFTLKIRSTKLEDSAMYFCASSVPAGGPGDEQFFGPGTRLTVL.

The sample holds many counts of this clonotype. This chain joins TRBV5-1 and TRBJ1-1; D gene unclear. V was pared by 3 bases and J by 4 bases, with 13 bases between. CDR1 SGHRS and CDR2 YFSETQ come from the germline V gene. The CDR3 consists of 14 residues. CDR3 nucleotides: TGCGCCAGCAGCTCCCATACTCGGGGCACTGAAGCTTTCTTT. Translated: CASSSHTRGTEAFF.

Many counts were recorded for this clonotype. The chain joins TRBV7-8 to TRBJ2-1; no reliable D call. Germline V CDR1 and CDR2: SGHVS, FQNEAQ. This CDR3 has 13 residues. The V end was cut by 5 bases, the J end by 5 bases, with 10 bases between. This CDR3 reads CASSPQPDNEQFF. DNA of the CDR3: TGTGCCAGCAGCCCCCAGCCCGACAATGAGCAGTTCTTC.

This clonotype was observed a handful of times. The rearrangement joins TRBV5-1 to TRBJ2-3, with D unclear. Germline loops: CDR1 SGHRS, CDR2 YFSETQ. V lost 1 base and J lost 0, with 12 bases in between. The CDR3 runs to 16 residues. The CDR3 region is CASSLSAARSTDTQYF. DNA for the CDR3: TGCGCCAGCAGCTTGTCGGCTGCGAGAAGCACAGATACGCAGTATTTT. Using reference TRBV5-1 and TRBJ2-3 for the parts outside the CDR3, the full variable domain is KAGVTQTPRYLIKTRGQQVTLSCSPISGHRSVSWYQQTPGQGLQFLFEYFSETQRNKGNFPGRFSGRQFSNSRSEMNVSTLELGDSALYLCASSLSAARSTDTQYFGPGTRLTVL.

Only a few counts were recorded for this clonotype. This chain connects TRBV6-2 or TRBV6-3 to TRBJ1-5; 10 positions match TRBD1. The CDR3 length is 13 residues. CDR1 is MNHEY, CDR2 SVGEGT, per germline. J was trimmed by 4 bases and V by 7 bases; bases with no gene match: 1. The DNA for the CDR3 is TGTGCCAGCACGGACAGGGGGAATCAGCCCCAGCATTTT. Its protein is CASTDRGNQPQHF.

This clonotype was counted only a few times. V is TRBV19 and J is TRBJ2-4; 10 bases map to TRBD2. Germline trimming cut 8 bases from V and 9 bases from J; bases unmatched to any gene: 10. The germline V gene has CDR1 LNHDA and CDR2 SQIVND (reference sequence). This CDR3 has 14 residues. CDR3 bases: TGTGCCAGTTCGAGCGGGGGGGCAGATTTCATTCAGTACTTC. Residues: CASSSGGADFIQYF.

This clonotype was detected ten times or more. V is TRBV19 and J is TRBJ1-6; D is possibly TRBD1 (6 bases). CDR1 is LNHDA and CDR2 is SQIVND in the germline V gene (reference sequence). This CDR3 region has 16 residues. V was pared by 3 bases and J by 8 bases, with 17 bases between. CDR3: CASSIQDRPRYSPLHF. In nucleotides, the CDR3 is TGTGCCAGTAGTATCCAAGACAGGCCGAGGTATTCACCCCTCCACTTT.

This clonotype showed up many times. The rearrangement joins TRBV19 to TRBJ1-6; D possibly corresponds to TRBD1 (5 bases). Germline CDR1 is LNHDA and CDR2 is SQIVND (reference sequence). The CDR3 is 15 amino acids. Trimming cost V 6 bases and J 8 bases, with 17 bases left between them. The CDR3 loop is CASSSSVGEDSPLHF. The DNA for the CDR3 is TGTGCCAGTAGCTCCTCAGTGGGGGAAGATTCACCCCTCCACTTT.

This clonotype has a count of ten or more. The V and J genes are TRBV28 and TRBJ1-6; D remains ambiguous. Germline-derived CDR1 and CDR2 are MDHEN and SYDVKM. CDR3 length: 16 amino acids. V lost 5 bases, J lost 3 bases, and 14 bases lay in between. In nucleotides, the CDR3 is TGTGCCAGCAGTATCTCAGGCGACCACTATAATTCACCCCTCCACTTT. Translating it yields CASSISGDHYNSPLHF.

This clonotype was seen many times. The chain has TRBV19 and TRBJ1-4; D remains ambiguous. CDR1 and CDR2 from the germline V gene are LNHDA and SQIVND (reference sequence). The V and J ends lost 6 bases and 0 bases respectively, with 17 bases between them. The CDR3 length is 17 residues. In nucleotides, the CDR3 is TGTGCCAGTAGAAAACCCCGGACGGAAGCAACTAATGAAAAACTGTTTTTT. Translation: CASRKPRTEATNEKLFF.

This clonotype was observed a handful of times. The rearrangement joins TRBV6-5 to TRBJ2-3; D is uncertain. CDR3 length: 13 residues. Trimming took off 2 bases at V and 1 base at J, with 4 bases between the two ends. Germline V gene data show CDR1 as MNHEY and CDR2 as SVGAGI. The CDR3 loop is CASSYARTDTQYF. As DNA, the CDR3 is TGTGCCAGCAGTTACGCCCGCACAGATACGCAGTATTTT.

The table lists this clonotype with many counts. The chain employs TRBV7-3 and TRBJ2-1; 13 positions agree with TRBD2. Per germline, CDR1 SGHTA and CDR2 FQGTGA. The CDR3 totals 15 residues. Trimming at V came to 5 bases and at J to 6 bases, leaving 4 bases not matched to a gene. The CDR3 reads CASSLGLAGSNEQFF. The CDR3 DNA reads as TGTGCCAGCAGCCTGGGACTAGCGGGGTCCAATGAGCAGTTCTTC.

This clonotype was seen only a few times. The rearrangement uses TRBV4-1 and TRBJ1-1; 7 nucleotides line up with TRBD1. CDR1 is MGHRA and CDR2 is YSYEKL in the germline V gene. The trim removed 0 bases at V and 0 bases at J, leaving 10 bases unmatched. The CDR3 length is 18 residues. The CDR3 here is CASSQDRGEGALNTEAFF. The DNA of the CDR3 is TGCGCCAGCAGCCAAGATCGTGGCGAGGGGGCTCTGAACACTGAAGCTTTCTTT.

This clonotype showed up many times. The J gene is TRBJ1-5, the V gene TRBV2; D call uncertain. The germline V gene encodes CDR1 SNHLY and CDR2 FYNNEI. Between the trimmed V and J ends, which lost 4 bases and 0 bases, there was a span of 7 bases. The CDR3 spans 14 residues. CDR3 bases: TGTGCCAGCAGTGGGGCCAATAGCAATCAGCCCCAGCATTTT. Translation: CASSGANSNQPQHF.